This passage covers 9 T cell receptor beta chains from one sample sequenced in a study of blood T cell repertoires in COVID-19. The assay was immunoSEQ multiplex PCR, and TCRdb's table has in-frame clones only and misses some. The table records about 160,000 clones, roughly 84% of them present only once. Input material: peripheral blood. These receptor sequences come from an elderly woman with active or convalescent COVID-19.

The chain employs TRBV19 and TRBJ2-3, with D perhaps TRBD1 (6 bases). The CDR3 totals 12 residues. Trimming cost V 2 bases and J 7 bases, with 7 bases left between them. The V gene's germline CDR1 is LNHDA and CDR2 SQIVND (reference sequence). The CDR3 DNA sequence: TGTGCCAGTAGTATACAGGGGAATACGCAGTATTTT. Translating gives CASSIQGNTQYF.

This sequence joins TRBV20-1 and TRBJ1-5; a weak D match, TRBD1 (5 bases). CDR3 size: 15 residues. Trimming cost V 3 bases and J 2 bases, with 14 bases left between them. The germline CDR1 and CDR2 sequences are DFQATT and SNEGSKA (reference sequence). The CDR3 DNA follows: TGCAGTGCTAGTGAAGGACATATTCGCAATCAGCCCCAGCATTTT. Its protein is CSASEGHIRNQPQHF.

The chain uses TRBV6-6 and TRBJ1-1; 9 bases match TRBD1. This CDR3 contains 14 residues. V was clipped by 5 bases and J by 4 bases; unmatched bases: 5. Germline V lookup: CDR1 MNHNY, CDR2 SVGAGI (reference sequence). The CDR3 spells CASSTGTGLTEAFF. The CDR3 coding sequence is TGTGCCAGCAGTACAGGGACAGGGCTCACTGAAGCTTTCTTT.

The genes are TRBV6-6 and TRBJ2-1, with no clear D. The CDR3 consists of 11 residues. CDR1 MNHNY and CDR2 SVGAGI come from the germline V gene (reference sequence). V was trimmed by 3 bases and J by 10 bases, leaving 7 bases between them. The CDR3 spells CASSYPAEQFF. The CDR3 coding sequence is TGTGCCAGCAGTTATCCTGCGGAGCAGTTCTTC.

The chain joins TRBV9 to TRBJ1-4, with 11 bases that match TRBD1. This CDR3 is built from 15 residues. J gave up 7 bases and V 4 bases, and 6 bases lay outside the gene matches. Germline V lookup: CDR1 SGDLS, CDR2 YYNGEE. CDR3 in amino acids: CASSIRTGGGEKLFF. In DNA, the CDR3 is TGTGCCAGCAGCATCAGGACAGGGGGCGGTGAAAAACTGTTTTTT.

V usage is TRBV6-5 and J usage is TRBJ2-7; 7 bases are shared with TRBD1. Germline V lookup: CDR1 MNHEY, CDR2 SVGAGI. This CDR3 has 13 amino acids. J was trimmed by 4 bases and V by 6 bases; bases with no gene match: 6. CDR3 in amino acids: CASSRGGKYEQYF. The DNA of the CDR3 is TGTGCCAGCAGCCGAGGGGGCAAGTACGAGCAGTACTTC.

V gene TRBV19 combines with J gene TRBJ1-5; 10 nucleotides agree with TRBD1. The ends lost 4 bases at V and 3 bases at J; junction bases unmatched: 9. The CDR3 has 17 amino acids. The germline CDR1 and CDR2 sequences are LNHDA and SQIVND (reference sequence). The DNA for the CDR3 is TGTGCCAGTAGTAGCCCGGGACAGGGGACTTTCAATCAGCCCCAGCATTTT. The encoded protein is CASSSPGQGTFNQPQHF. The full variable domain, with the rest looked up from reference TRBV19 and TRBJ1-5, is DGGITQSPKYLFRKEGQNVTLSCEQNLNHDAMYWYRQDPGQGLRLIYYSQIVNDFQKGDIAEGYSVSREKKESFPLTVTSAQKNPTAFYLCASSSPGQGTFNQPQHFGDGTRLSIL.

This rearrangement joins TRBV2 to TRBJ1-5; D possibly corresponds to TRBD1 (6 bases). The ends were cut back, 7 bases at V and 4 bases at J, with 23 bases in the middle. Germline CDR1 is SNHLY and CDR2 is FYNNEI. This CDR3 comprises 17 residues. The CDR3 sequence is CASTPYGRGGGNQPQHF. The CDR3 region has the DNA TGTGCCAGCACCCCATACGGCAGGGGCGGCGGGAATCAGCCCCAGCATTTT.

The chain employs TRBV18 and TRBJ2-1; TRBD2 matches at 9 bases. From germline, CDR1 is KGHSH and CDR2 LQKENI. J lost 0 bases, V lost 3 bases, and 9 bases had no gene match. The CDR3 is 18 residues long. The CDR3 DNA sequence: TGTGCCAGCTCACCTGGGACTAGCTCCGTTAGCTCCTACAATGAGCAGTTCTTC. This gives the protein CASSPGTSSVSSYNEQFF.